This entry lists 8 T cell receptor beta chains sequenced from one sample in a study of neoadjuvant nivolumab and ipilimumab in lung cancer. The method was immunoSEQ multiplex PCR; TCRdb's version includes in-frame clones alone and lacks a portion of them. The data hold about 27,000 clones, with approximately 80% observed a single time. The input for sequencing was tumor tissue, taken after neoadjuvant nivolumab, alone or with ipilimumab, at or shortly before surgery. The receptors derive from an adult with non-small cell lung cancer.

This CDR3 reads CAWSRVKAGSDGTF. The CDR3 DNA sequence: TGTGCCTGGAGCCGGGTTAAGGCAGGGTCCGATGGCACCTTC. The V call is TRBV30, the J call TRBJ1-2; D might be TRBD1 (5 bases). V lost 3 bases to trimming and J lost 13 bases, with 24 bases between them. Germline CDR1 is GTSNPN and CDR2 is SVGIG (reference sequence). The CDR3 covers 14 residues. Filled out from reference TRBV30 and TRBJ1-2, the complete variable domain reads SQTIHQWPATLVQPVGSPLSLECTVEGTSNPNLYWYRQAAGRGLQLLFYSVGIGQISSEVPQNLSASRPQDRQFILSSKKLLLSDSGFYLCAWSRVKAGSDGTFGSGTRLTVV.

The chain has TRBV18 and TRBJ2-1, with TRBD2 matching 10 bases. From germline, CDR1 is KGHSH and CDR2 LQKENI. This CDR3 contains 15 residues. With 5 bases clipped from V and 3 bases from J, the junction kept 4 bases outside the gene matches. In DNA, the CDR3 is TGTGCCAGCTCAAGGGGACTAGCGAACTACAATGAGCAGTTCTTC. This codes for CASSRGLANYNEQFF.

This chain connects TRBV5-1 to TRBJ2-3; tentative D call: TRBD1 (6 bases). This CDR3 has 14 residues. Trimming shortened V by 0 bases and J by 4 bases, and 9 bases separated the two germline ends. The V gene's germline CDR1 is SGHRS and CDR2 YFSETQ. CDR3 nucleotide sequence: TGCGCCAGCAGCTTGGGGACAGAGGCAGATACGCAGTATTTT. Amino acid sequence: CASSLGTEADTQYF.

The chain carries TRBV5-5 and TRBJ1-1, with a possible D match to TRBD1 (5 bases). CDR3 length: 12 amino acids. The V gene lost 5 bases and the J gene lost 8 bases, with 13 bases spanning the gap. Germline V gene lookup returns CDR1 SGHKS and CDR2 YYEKEE (reference sequence). CDR3: CASRSDSLEAFF. CDR3 coding DNA: TGTGCCAGCAGGTCTGACAGCCTAGAAGCTTTCTTT.

V and J are TRBV7-6 and TRBJ2-1, with 8 bases fitting TRBD2. This CDR3 spans 16 amino acids. The V gene end was trimmed by 1 base and the J gene end by 10 bases; junction bases not matched to a gene: 12. Germline CDR1 is SGHVS and CDR2 is FNYEAQ. The CDR3 bases are TGTGCCAGCAGCTTAGGGCCAGTGACTAGCGCGGACGAGCAGTTCTTC. It yields the protein CASSLGPVTSADEQFF.

This sequence joins TRBV11-2 and TRBJ2-7; the D gene is possibly TRBD2 (6 bases). This CDR3 is 16 amino acids long. CDR1 and CDR2 from the germline V gene are SGHAT and FQNNGV. The germline V and J ends were trimmed by 4 bases and 1 base, with 17 bases remaining between them. CDR3 coding DNA: TGTGCCAGCAGCTCACGGGGGTCGGCTCTTTCCTACGAGCAGTACTTC. It encodes CASSSRGSALSYEQYF. The whole variable domain, filled in from reference TRBV11-2 and TRBJ2-7, reads EAGVAQSPRYKIIEKRQSVAFWCNPISGHATLYWYQQILGQGPKLLIQFQNNGVVDDSQLPKDRFSAERLKGVDSTLKIQPAKLEDSAVYLCASSSRGSALSYEQYFGPGTRLTVT.

V and J are TRBV11-1 and TRBJ2-2, with D possibly called TRBD1 or TRBD2 (5 bases each). The V end was cut by 5 bases, the J end by 2 bases, with 12 bases between. CDR3 length equals 15 residues. Germline V gene data show CDR1 as SGHAT and CDR2 as FQDESV (reference sequence). CDR3 sequence: CASSRGRENTGELFF. The DNA of the CDR3 is TGTGCCAGCAGCCGGGGACGGGAAAACACCGGGGAGCTGTTTTTT.

The chain couples TRBV30 to TRBJ1-1; D gene unclear. CDR1 and CDR2 (germline): GTSNPN, SVGIG (reference sequence). The CDR3 is 11 amino acids. V gave up 0 bases and J gave up 5 bases, with 4 bases separating them. The CDR3 region is CAWSVSTEAFF. In nucleotides, the CDR3 is TGTGCCTGGAGTGTATCTACTGAAGCTTTCTTT.